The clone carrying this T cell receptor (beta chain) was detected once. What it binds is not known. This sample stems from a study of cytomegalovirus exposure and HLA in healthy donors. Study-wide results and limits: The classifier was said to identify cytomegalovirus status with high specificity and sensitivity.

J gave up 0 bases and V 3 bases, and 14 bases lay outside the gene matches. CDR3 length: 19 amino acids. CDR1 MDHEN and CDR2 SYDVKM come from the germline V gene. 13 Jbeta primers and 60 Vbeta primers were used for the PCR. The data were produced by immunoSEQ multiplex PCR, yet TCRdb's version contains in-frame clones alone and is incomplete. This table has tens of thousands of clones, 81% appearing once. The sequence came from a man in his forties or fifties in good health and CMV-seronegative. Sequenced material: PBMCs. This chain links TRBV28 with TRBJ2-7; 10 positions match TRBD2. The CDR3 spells CASSLATGGTSVSSYEQYF. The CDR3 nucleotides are TGTGCCAGCAGTTTGGCAACGGGAGGGACTAGCGTAAGCTCCTACGAGCAGTACTTC.